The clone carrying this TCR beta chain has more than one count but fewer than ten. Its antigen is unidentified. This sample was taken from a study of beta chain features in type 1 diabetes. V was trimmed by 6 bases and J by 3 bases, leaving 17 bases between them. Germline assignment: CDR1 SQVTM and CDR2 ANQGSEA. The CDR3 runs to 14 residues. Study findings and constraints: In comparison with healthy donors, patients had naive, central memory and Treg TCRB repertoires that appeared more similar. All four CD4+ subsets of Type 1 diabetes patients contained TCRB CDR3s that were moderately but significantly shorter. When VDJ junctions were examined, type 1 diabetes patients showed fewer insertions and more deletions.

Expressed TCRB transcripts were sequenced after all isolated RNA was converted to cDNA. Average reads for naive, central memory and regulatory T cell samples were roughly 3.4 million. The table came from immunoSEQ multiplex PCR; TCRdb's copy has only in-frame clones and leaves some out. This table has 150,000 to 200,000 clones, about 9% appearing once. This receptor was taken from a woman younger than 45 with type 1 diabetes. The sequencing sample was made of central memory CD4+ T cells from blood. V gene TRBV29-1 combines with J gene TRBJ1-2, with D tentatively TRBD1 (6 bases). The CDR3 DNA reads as TGCAGCGTCGCATACCAAGGGGGTGACTATGGCTACACCTTC. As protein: CSVAYQGGDYGYTF.